A selection of T cell receptor beta chains follows, all from one sample in a study of blood T cells in healthy people across ages. MiXCR, applied by TCRdb to the 5' RACE reads, yields one record per CDR3 protein. The top ten clones hold around 12% of a sample with 1 million to 1.2 million distinct CDR3 sequences, 35% to 45% of them seen once. The sequencing sample was made of blood. The receptors were gathered from a young man in good health. Each CDR3 is given with its conserved first and last residue. The D gene is left open where the match is weak. The size field is filled for only some rows; it gives once, few, many or a size class.

NA,NA,TRBJ1-6,TRBV4-3,CASSLEGNSYNSPLHF,TGCGCCAGCAGCCTCGAAGGGAATTCCTATAATTCACCCCTCCACTTT
NA,TRBD2,TRBJ2-3,TRBV7-2,CASSLAGTSGGSDTQYF,TGTGCCAGCAGCTTAGCGGGGACTAGCGGGGGGTCGGATACGCAGTATTTT
NA,NA,TRBJ1-2,TRBV28,CASSLPPFSYTF,TGTGCCAGCAGTTTACCTCCGTTTAGCTACACCTTC
NA,NA,TRBJ1-3,TRBV9,CASSVEEGGGRGSGNTIYF,TGTGCCAGCAGCGTAGAAGAGGGGGGGGGCCGGGGCTCTGGAAACACCATATATTTT
NA,NA,TRBJ2-2,TRBV9,CASRRLSNTGELFF,TGTGCCAGCAGACGGCTTTCGAACACCGGGGAGCTGTTTTTT
NA,NA,TRBJ2-2,TRBV2,CATRSDALISSGELFF,TGTGCCACCCGATCGGACGCCTTGATATCTAGCGGGGAGCTGTTTTTT
NA,TRBD2,TRBJ2-7,TRBV20-1,CSARGTSGGGEQYF,TGCAGTGCTAGAGGGACTAGCGGGGGAGGAGAGCAGTACTTC
once,TRBD2,TRBJ2-2,TRBV10-3,CAIRTSGALNTGELFF,TGTGCCATCAGAACTAGCGGGGCCCTGAACACCGGGGAGCTGTTTTTT
NA,TRBD2,TRBJ2-3,TRBV10-3,CATLSSTSGPFTDTQYF,TGTGCCACCCTCTCTTCGACTAGCGGGCCTTTCACAGATACGCAGTATTTT
NA,NA,TRBJ2-7,TRBV9,CASSLGGTGEQYF,TGTGCCAGCAGCCTCGGCGGGACTGGTGAGCAGTACTTC
NA,NA,TRBJ2-1,TRBV6-5,CASRTTGLDYNEQFF,TGTGCCAGCAGGACCACAGGGTTGGATTACAATGAGCAGTTCTTC
few,NA,TRBJ1-5,TRBV7-9,CASSVAPSHQPQHF,TGTGCCAGCAGCGTAGCCCCCAGTCATCAGCCCCAGCATTTT
few,NA,TRBJ1-1,TRBV4-1,CASSQAAGTENTEAFF,TGCGCCAGCAGCCAAGCTGCGGGGACGGAAAACACTGAAGCTTTCTTT
NA,TRBD1,TRBJ2-1,TRBV11-2,CASSPRTGDNEQFF,TGTGCCAGCAGCCCCCGGACAGGAGACAATGAGCAGTTCTTC
few,NA,TRBJ2-3,TRBV25-1,CASGHRTDTQYF,TGTGCCAGCGGACATCGCACAGATACGCAGTATTTT
NA,NA,TRBJ2-7,TRBV5-1,CASSTGFHERYF,TGCGCCAGCAGCACAGGGTTCCACGAGCGGTACTTC
NA,NA,TRBJ2-3,TRBV13,CASSLDETATDTQYF,TGTGCCAGCAGCTTAGACGAGACGGCCACAGATACGCAGTATTTT
few,NA,TRBJ2-2,TRBV4-3,CASSQVGAGTNTGELFF,TGCGCCAGCAGCCAAGTTGGAGCGGGTACGAACACCGGGGAGCTGTTTTTT
NA,NA,TRBJ1-4,TRBV5-1,CVSSLAGTREKLFF,TGCGTCAGCAGCTTGGCAGGGACTCGGGAAAAACTGTTTTTT
NA,NA,TRBJ2-1,TRBV27,CASRSLSGQFF,TGTGCCAGCAGGTCCCTCAGTGGGCAGTTCTTC
NA,TRBD2,TRBJ2-1,TRBV5-1,CASSSQGTSGLNEQFF,TGCGCCAGCAGCTCCCAAGGGACTAGCGGGTTGAATGAGCAGTTCTTC
NA,NA,TRBJ1-5,TRBV20-1,CSAIGGNQPQHF,TGCAGTGCTATTGGAGGAAATCAGCCCCAGCATTTT
NA,NA,TRBJ1-2,TRBV20-1,CSAREQNYGYTF,TGCAGTGCTAGAGAACAGAATTATGGCTACACCTTC
NA,NA,TRBJ2-7,TRBV6-5,CASSYYPGRYEQYF,TGTGCCAGCAGTTACTACCCAGGGCGGTACGAGCAGTACTTC
NA,TRBD2,TRBJ2-1,TRBV20-1,CSARPGTSTYNEQFF,TGCAGTGCTAGACCCGGGACTAGCACGTACAATGAGCAGTTCTTC
NA,TRBD1,TRBJ1-5,TRBV2,CASSRTGKNQPQHF,TGTGCCAGCAGCCGGACAGGGAAGAATCAGCCCCAGCATTTT
few,NA,TRBJ2-4,TRBV20-1,CSGWNRALGNIQYF,TGCAGTGGTTGGAACAGGGCACTGGGAAACATTCAGTACTTC
NA,NA,TRBJ1-2,TRBV6-5,CASSYNSQPYGYTF,TGTGCCAGCAGTTACAACAGCCAACCTTATGGCTACACCTTC
few,NA,TRBJ2-3,TRBV4-3,CASSQREGAPTDTQYF,TGCGCCAGCAGCCAACGGGAGGGGGCCCCTACAGATACGCAGTATTTT
many,TRBD1,TRBJ2-3,TRBV29-1,CSVAYRDRVSDTQYF,TGCAGCGTCGCCTATCGGGACAGGGTTTCAGATACGCAGTATTTT
NA,TRBD1,TRBJ1-2,TRBV18,CASSRGTGNGYTF,TGTGCCAGCTCCCGGGGGACAGGGAATGGCTACACCTTC
NA,NA,TRBJ1-2,TRBV6-5,CASSYQGSGYGYTF,TGTGCCAGCAGTTACCAGGGATCTGGGTATGGCTACACCTTC
NA,NA,TRBJ1-1,TRBV27,CASSSAGVPGEAFF,TGTGCCAGCAGTTCTGCAGGGGTTCCTGGTGAAGCTTTCTTT
NA,NA,TRBJ1-2,TRBV4-3,CASSQEVTNNYGYTF,TGCGCCAGCAGCCAAGAGGTGACAAATAACTATGGCTACACCTTC
few,NA,TRBJ2-3,TRBV7-2,CASSFYGIGDTQYF,TGTGCCAGCAGCTTCTATGGGATTGGAGATACGCAGTATTTT
NA,NA,TRBJ2-3,TRBV7-2,CASSSLPSTDTQYF,TGTGCCAGCAGCTCTCTCCCGAGCACAGATACGCAGTATTTT
NA,TRBD1,TRBJ1-2,TRBV11-2,CASSLGTEIYGYTF,TGTGCCAGCAGCTTGGGGACAGAGATATATGGCTACACCTTC
few,TRBD2,TRBJ2-3,TRBV20-1,CSARDGAGGLDTQYF,TGCAGTGCTAGAGATGGAGCGGGGGGGCTGGATACGCAGTATTTT
NA,NA,TRBJ2-1,TRBV20-1,CSARARPGNEQFF,TGCAGTGCTAGAGCCCGCCCCGGCAATGAGCAGTTCTTC
NA,NA,TRBJ1-4,TRBV7-2,CASSFKQVFSSATNEKLFF,TGTGCCAGCAGCTTCAAACAGGTTTTCAGTTCCGCAACTAATGAAAAACTGTTTTTT
NA,NA,TRBJ2-7,TRBV20-1,CSANTGTRVGEQYF,TGCAGTGCCAATACCGGGACAAGGGTCGGCGAGCAGTACTTC
few,TRBD2,TRBJ2-1,TRBV14,CASSRVRGGSYNEQFF,TGTGCCAGCAGCCGAGTTCGGGGAGGGTCCTACAATGAGCAGTTCTTC
few,NA,TRBJ1-1,TRBV20-1,CSASLGTPDTEAFF,TGCAGTGCTAGCCTGGGGACTCCGGACACTGAAGCTTTCTTT
NA,NA,TRBJ1-2,TRBV7-8,CASSLAPDYGYTF,TGTGCCAGCAGCTTAGCCCCGGACTATGGCTACACCTTC
NA,NA,TRBJ1-2,TRBV27,CASSGGTVGGYTF,TGTGCCAGCAGTGGCGGGACCGTTGGTGGCTACACCTTC
NA,NA,TRBJ2-5,TRBV20-1,CSAREFLDPETQYF,TGCAGTGCTAGAGAGTTTTTGGACCCCGAGACCCAGTACTTC
NA,NA,TRBJ1-6,TRBV25-1,CASSKTRDNSPLHF,TGTGCCAGCAGTAAAACCAGGGATAATTCACCCCTCCACTTT
NA,TRBD1,TRBJ1-2,TRBV19,CASTRDRTFHGYTF,TGTGCCAGTACCCGGGACAGAACATTCCATGGCTACACCTTC
few,TRBD1,TRBJ1-2,TRBV3-1,CASSHPAQQGYYGYTF,TGTGCCAGCAGCCACCCTGCCCAACAGGGGTATTATGGCTACACCTTC
few,NA,TRBJ2-1,TRBV19,CASSWALEYNEQFF,TGTGCCAGTAGCTGGGCCCTTGAATACAATGAGCAGTTCTTC
NA,TRBD2,TRBJ2-3,TRBV13,CASSGPTSGDTDTQYF,TGTGCCAGCTCCGGGCCCACTAGCGGGGACACAGATACGCAGTATTTT
NA,NA,TRBJ2-1,TRBV10-3,CAISDWIGKVYNEQFF,TGTGCCATCAGTGATTGGATAGGGAAGGTCTACAATGAGCAGTTCTTC
NA,NA,TRBJ2-1,TRBV12-3/TRBV12-4,CASSPAARYNEQFF,TGTGCCAGCAGCCCCGCCGCCCGCTACAATGAGCAGTTCTTC
NA,NA,TRBJ2-2,TRBV6-2/TRBV6-3,CASSQQGWNTGELFF,TGTGCCAGCAGTCAACAGGGTTGGAACACCGGGGAGCTGTTTTTT
NA,TRBD2,TRBJ2-1,TRBV4-1,CAGSLSGGAYNEQFF,TGCGCCGGCAGCCTGAGCGGGGGGGCGTACAATGAGCAGTTCTTC
NA,TRBD1,TRBJ1-6,TRBV7-2,CASSEDRGERNSPLHF,TGTGCCAGCAGCGAGGACAGGGGCGAACGAAATTCACCCCTCCACTTT
NA,NA,TRBJ1-4,TRBV7-9,CASSVRTAEKLFF,TGTGCCAGCAGCGTCCGGACAGCTGAAAAACTGTTTTTT